Each of the 26 T cell receptor beta chains below was sequenced from the same sample in a study of blood T cell repertoires in COVID-19. Produced via immunoSEQ multiplex PCR; TCRdb's table is partial and in-frame only. In the table there are a few hundred thousand clones, around 87% of which are singletons. Sequencing input: PBMCs or T cells enriched from blood (not recorded which). The receptors shown here come from a man aged 40-55 years in a cohort exposed to, infected with or recovered from COVID-19 (not recorded which).

CDR3 amino acids: CSVERVSGRELFF. CDR3 coding DNA: TGCAGCGTTGAGAGGGTGAGCGGCAGGGAGCTGTTTTTT. The chain carries TRBV29-1 and TRBJ2-2; a possible D gene is TRBD2 (5 bases). V dropped 3 bases and J dropped 9 bases, with 14 bases sitting between them. Germline CDR1 and CDR2: SQVTM and ANQGSEA. The CDR3 covers 13 residues.

The rearrangement joins TRBV27 to TRBJ1-2; TRBD1 is a possible D gene (5 bases). The V gene's germline CDR1 is MNHEY and CDR2 SMNVEV (reference sequence). The CDR3 is 13 amino acids. V gave up 6 bases and J gave up 7 bases, with 15 bases separating them. The CDR3 sequence is CASSSAGGSGYTF. In nucleotides, the CDR3 is TGTGCCAGCAGCTCTGCGGGGGGGTCTGGCTACACCTTC.

The rearrangement links TRBV24-1 to TRBJ2-3; 8 bases align to TRBD2. The germline V gene encodes CDR1 KGHDR and CDR2 SFDVKD. This CDR3 has 14 amino acids. The junction had 8 bases not matched to a gene; V was cut back by 9 bases and J by 4 bases. CDR3 protein: CATSRGGRADTQYF. For the CDR3, the DNA is TGTGCCACCTCCCGCGGGGGGCGTGCAGATACGCAGTATTTT.

In its sample, this clone was seen once. The chain recombines TRBV19 with TRBJ1-5; TRBD1 matches 7 bases. Trimming took 0 bases from V and 7 from J; bases not matched to a gene: 6. The germline V gene has CDR1 LNHDA and CDR2 SQIVND (reference sequence). The CDR3 spans 15 residues. CDR3 nucleotide sequence: TGTGCCAGTAGTATAGACCCGACAGGGCGACAGCCCCAGCATTTT. It codes for CASSIDPTGRQPQHF.

The rearrangement uses TRBV6-1 and TRBJ2-7; 11 bases are a match to TRBD1. Germline CDR1 MNHNS, CDR2 SASEGT. Losses at the gene ends were 3 bases for V and 7 bases for J; bases not matched to a gene: 5. This CDR3 contains 14 residues. CDR3 protein: CASSEGQGGFEQYF. In DNA, the CDR3 is TGTGCCAGCAGTGAGGGACAGGGGGGATTTGAGCAGTACTTC.

The J gene is TRBJ1-5, the V gene TRBV2; the match to TRBD1 covers 8 bases. The junction had 11 bases not matched to a gene; V was cut back by 9 bases and J by 4 bases. This CDR3 has 15 residues. Germline V gene sequence: CDR1 SNHLY, CDR2 FYNNEI. Here the CDR3 reads CASRTGSNQNQPQHF. CDR3 DNA sequence: TGTGCCAGTCGGACAGGGTCAAATCAAAATCAGCCCCAGCATTTT.

The chain recombines TRBV6-5 with TRBJ2-3; 8 bases map to TRBD1. The CDR3 has 16 residues. The V and J ends lost 4 bases and 0 bases, in that order; junction bases with no gene match: 6. Germline V gene data show CDR1 as MNHEY and CDR2 as SVGAGI. The CDR3 is CASSLLQGVSTDTQYF. The CDR3 DNA sequence: TGTGCCAGCAGTTTATTACAGGGGGTTAGCACAGATACGCAGTATTTT.

The V call is TRBV28, the J call TRBJ2-7, with D unclear. The CDR3 loop spans 11 amino acids. V lost 6 bases and J 7 bases, leaving 10 bases between the germline ends. Germline-derived CDR1 and CDR2 are MDHEN and SYDVKM. The DNA for the CDR3 is TGTGCCAGCAGCACAGAGTTGGAGCAGTACTTC. Translated: CASSTELEQYF. The whole variable domain, filled in from reference TRBV28 and TRBJ2-7, reads DVKVTQSSRYLVKRTGEKVFLECVQDMDHENMFWYRQDPGLGLRLIYFSYDVKMKEKGDIPEGYSVSREKKERFSLILESASTNQTSMYLCASSTELEQYFGPGTRLTVT.

The V gene is TRBV10-3, the J gene TRBJ1-4, with D possibly TRBD1 on 6 matching bases. Germline-derived CDR1 and CDR2 are ENHRY and SYGVKD. Between the trimmed V and J ends, which lost 10 bases and 6 bases, there was a span of 15 bases. This CDR3 has 13 amino acids. The CDR3 loop reads CATQGRLDEKLFF. CDR3 sequence (DNA): TGTGCCACACAGGGACGTCTCGATGAAAAACTGTTTTTT.

The genes are TRBV18 and TRBJ2-5; no clear D. The CDR3 has 13 residues. V was shortened by 3 bases and J by 0 bases, with 5 bases between the two germline ends. Per germline, CDR1 KGHSH and CDR2 LQKENI. The DNA for the CDR3 is TGTGCCAGCTCACCCCGTTACCAAGAGACCCAGTACTTC. This sequence encodes CASSPRYQETQYF. Full variable domain (missing parts from reference TRBV18 and TRBJ2-5): NAGVMQNPRHLVRRRGQEARLRCSPMKGHSHVYWYRQLPEEGLKFMVYLQKENIIDESGMPKERFSAEFPKEGPSILRIQQVVRGDSAAYFCASSPRYQETQYFGPGTRLLVL.

The sample holds one count of this clone. The rearrangement uses TRBV6-1 and TRBJ1-6; 9 bases are shared with TRBD1. The CDR3 has 16 residues. Losses at the gene ends were 7 bases for V and 8 bases for J; bases not matched to a gene: 12. Germline loops: CDR1 MNHNS, CDR2 SASEGT. In nucleotides, the CDR3 is TGTGCCAGCACCGAAGCTGGGACAGGGAGTTATTCACCCCTCCACTTT. Its translation is CASTEAGTGSYSPLHF.

The rearrangement uses TRBV5-1 and TRBJ2-7; 7 bases align to TRBD2. The junction had 11 bases not matched to a gene; V was cut back by 4 bases and J by 4 bases. The germline V gene encodes CDR1 SGHRS and CDR2 YFSETQ. The CDR3 covers 15 residues. CDR3 DNA sequence: TGCGCCAGCAGCCCGCGGACTAGGGGAAGTTACGAGCAGTACTTC. Amino acids: CASSPRTRGSYEQYF.

V usage is TRBV18 and J usage is TRBJ2-1, with 12 bases lining up with TRBD2. Germline CDR1 and CDR2: KGHSH and LQKENI. The CDR3 is 18 residues long. Unmatched junction bases numbered 9, after V lost 4 bases and J lost 2 bases. The CDR3: CASSQGPSGREAYNEQFF. CDR3 nucleotide sequence: TGTGCCAGCTCACAAGGGCCTAGCGGGAGGGAAGCCTACAATGAGCAGTTCTTC. The whole variable domain, remainder taken from reference TRBV18 and TRBJ2-1, is NAGVMQNPRHLVRRRGQEARLRCSPMKGHSHVYWYRQLPEEGLKFMVYLQKENIIDESGMPKERFSAEFPKEGPSILRIQQVVRGDSAAYFCASSQGPSGREAYNEQFFGPGTRLTVL.

The chain uses TRBV3-1 (or the pseudogene TRBV3-2) and TRBJ2-3; 12 nucleotides match TRBD2. The CDR3 extends over 15 amino acids. The germline CDR1 and CDR2 sequences are LGHDT and YNNKEL (reference sequence). With V trimmed by 3 bases and J by 6 bases, 4 bases remained unmatched. CDR3 loop: CASSHGLAGLDTQYF. The DNA for the CDR3 is TGTGCCAGCAGCCATGGACTAGCGGGATTGGATACGCAGTATTTT.

The rearrangement joins TRBV11-1 to TRBJ2-1; 10 nucleotides agree with TRBD1. With 7 bases clipped from V and 3 bases from J, the junction kept 6 bases outside the gene matches. Looked up from germline, CDR1 is SGHAT and CDR2 is FQDESV (reference sequence). The CDR3 has 15 amino acids. The DNA for the CDR3 is TGTGCCAGCACCACAGACAGGGGGCTCTACAATGAGCAGTTCTTC. It yields the protein CASTTDRGLYNEQFF.

The chain couples TRBV30 to TRBJ2-2; 14 nucleotides line up with TRBD2. This CDR3 spans 16 amino acids. Trimming at V came to 2 bases and at J to 6 bases, leaving 5 bases not matched to a gene. Germline assignment: CDR1 GTSNPN and CDR2 SVGIG (reference sequence). The CDR3 bases are TGTGCCTGGAGTCCCTCGACTAGCGGGAGGGCCGGGGAGCTGTTTTTT. This sequence encodes CAWSPSTSGRAGELFF. The full variable domain, in which reference TRBV30 and TRBJ2-2 provide the parts outside the CDR3, is SQTIHQWPATLVQPVGSPLSLECTVEGTSNPNLYWYRQAAGRGLQLLFYSVGIGQISSEVPQNLSASRPQDRQFILSSKKLLLSDSGFYLCAWSPSTSGRAGELFFGEGSRLTVL.

The gene calls are TRBV11-2 and TRBJ1-5; 7 nucleotides match TRBD1. Trimming removed 5 bases from V and 1 base from J; junction bases left unmatched: 2. Germline V gene lookup returns CDR1 SGHAT and CDR2 FQNNGV. The CDR3 has 14 residues. CDR3 in amino acids: CASSPTGSNQPQHF. CDR3 in DNA: TGTGCCAGCAGCCCGACAGGGAGCAATCAGCCCCAGCATTTT.

On this clone itself: The same CDR3 can be traced to other DNA sequences in this sample. This rearrangement joins TRBV9 to TRBJ1-1; TRBD1 might be the D (6 bases). From germline, CDR1 is SGDLS and CDR2 YYNGEE. The CDR3 runs to 13 residues. Trimming took 4 bases from V and 5 from J, leaving 12 bases between them. The CDR3 reads CASSPGGRTEAFF. In DNA form, the CDR3 reads TGTGCCAGCAGCCCGGGGGGGCGGACTGAAGCTTTCTTT. The full variable domain, rest sourced from reference TRBV9 and TRBJ1-1, is DSGVTQTPKHLITATGQRVTLRCSPRSGDLSVYWYQQSLDQGLQFLIQYYNGEERAKGNILERFSAQQFPDLHSELNLSSLELGDSALYFCASSPGGRTEAFFGQGTRLTVV.

This chain connects TRBV9 to TRBJ2-1, with a tentative D call TRBD1 (5 bases). This CDR3 is 12 amino acids long. Germline lookup yields CDR1 SGDLS and CDR2 YYNGEE. V gave up 0 bases and J gave up 11 bases, with 9 bases separating them. The CDR3 DNA reads TGTGCCAGCAGCGTAGGGGGCCACAAGCAGTTCTTC. Translated, it gives CASSVGGHKQFF.

For this clone: Other DNA sequences from this sample encode an identical CDR3 as well. The chain combines TRBV28 with TRBJ1-1, with D unresolved. Germline assignment: CDR1 MDHEN and CDR2 SYDVKM. The CDR3 covers 12 residues. Trimming cost V 2 bases and J 5 bases, with 6 bases left between them. The CDR3 DNA reads TGTGCCAGCAGTTTAAGAGGTACTGAAGCTTTCTTT. Translating gives CASSLRGTEAFF.

This clone has only one observation. Other DNA sequences from this sample encode an identical CDR3 as well. J is TRBJ2-5 and V is TRBV5-1, with D unresolved. Trimming left V 2 bases short and J 3 bases short, with 2 bases between. This CDR3 has 11 amino acids. Germline V gives CDR1 SGHRS, CDR2 YFSETQ. CDR3 region: CASSFEETQYF. DNA for the CDR3: TGCGCCAGCAGCTTCGAAGAGACCCAGTACTTC.

V and J are TRBV29-1 and TRBJ2-5; the match to TRBD2 covers 10 bases. There are 15 residues in the CDR3. The germline V gene encodes CDR1 SQVTM and CDR2 ANQGSEA. V lost 7 bases to trimming and J lost 5 bases; unmatched junction nucleotides: 13. The CDR3 DNA sequence: TGCAGCGCTCAGAAGCTAGCGGGAGCGGAGGAGACCCAGTACTTC. Protein product: CSAQKLAGAEETQYF.

The CDR3 DNA sequence: TGTGCTAGTGGGATGACAGGGGCCAAAAACATTCAGTACTTC. It specifies CASGMTGAKNIQYF. This rearrangement joins TRBV12-5 to TRBJ2-4; TRBD1 agrees at 7 bases. J lost 1 base, V lost 6 bases, and 3 bases had no gene match. Germline CDR1 reads LGHNT; CDR2 reads FRNRAP. The CDR3 is made up of 14 amino acids.

The chain joins TRBV19 to TRBJ2-3, with 10 bases that match TRBD2. The CDR3 totals 15 residues. V gave up 2 bases and J gave up 9 bases; unmatched junction bases: 8. Germline V gene sequence: CDR1 LNHDA, CDR2 SQIVND (reference sequence). CDR3 nucleotides: TGTGCCAGTAGTATATTAGGTCTAGCGGGAGTGACGCAGTATTTT. Encoded protein: CASSILGLAGVTQYF.

The V and J genes are TRBV10-3 and TRBJ2-2, with D uncertain. The ends were cut back, 3 bases at V and 4 bases at J, with 6 bases in the middle. Germline V gene lookup returns CDR1 ENHRY and CDR2 SYGVKD. This CDR3 has 13 amino acids. CDR3: CAISEIGTGELFF. The CDR3 nucleotides are TGTGCCATCAGTGAAATCGGCACCGGGGAGCTGTTTTTT.

This clone was detected once. The rearrangement joins TRBV7-9 to TRBJ1-6, with 7 bases identical to TRBD1. The CDR3 covers 15 residues. The V and J ends lost 5 bases and 10 bases, in that order; junction bases with no gene match: 11. Per the germline V gene, CDR1 is SEHNR and CDR2 is FQNEAQ (reference sequence). The CDR3 sequence: CASSQDRDRKSPLHF. The CDR3 bases are TGTGCCAGCAGCCAAGACCGGGACAGAAAGTCACCCCTCCACTTT. Full variable domain (remainder filled in from reference TRBV7-9 and TRBJ1-6): DTGVSQNPRHKITKRGQNVTFRCDPISEHNRLYWYRQTLGQGPEFLTYFQNEAQLEKSRLLSDRFSAERPKGSFSTLEIQRTEQGDSAMYLCASSQDRDRKSPLHFGNGTRLTVT.